The clone carrying this TCR beta chain appeared many times. Time point defined: sample taken at primary tumor resection. This sample was taken from a study of spatial heterogeneity in lung cancer. The length of the CDR3 is 14 residues. Germline-derived CDR1 and CDR2 are MDHEN and SYDVKM. Trimming removed 4 bases from V and 5 bases from J; junction bases left unmatched: 2. In the library, each TCR cDNA molecule bore its own unique molecular identifier. TCRdb processed the 5' RACE reads anew with MiXCR; each CDR3 protein has one entry. Of about 23,000 distinct CDR3 sequences in the sample, about 4.7% were seen once.

This sample comprised PBMCs, obtained at surgery. The sequence derives from a male donor with early-stage non-small cell lung cancer. The genes are TRBV28 and TRBJ1-4, with TRBD1 identical over 9 bases. CDR3 region: CASSSGQGNEKLFF. DNA for the CDR3: TGTGCCAGCAGTTCCGGACAGGGGAATGAAAAACTGTTTTTT.